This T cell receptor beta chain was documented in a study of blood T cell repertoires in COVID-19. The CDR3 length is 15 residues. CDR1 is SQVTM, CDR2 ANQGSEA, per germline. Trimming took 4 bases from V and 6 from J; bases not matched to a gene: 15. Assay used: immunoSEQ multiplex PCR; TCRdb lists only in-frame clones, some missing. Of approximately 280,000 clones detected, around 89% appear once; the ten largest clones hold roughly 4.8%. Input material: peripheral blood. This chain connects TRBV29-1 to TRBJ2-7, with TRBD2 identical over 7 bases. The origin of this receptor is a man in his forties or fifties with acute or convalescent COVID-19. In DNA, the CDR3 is TGCAGCGTTGGTCGGGGACTACCCGATCAGGGCGAGCAGTACTTC. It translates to CSVGRGLPDQGEQYF.